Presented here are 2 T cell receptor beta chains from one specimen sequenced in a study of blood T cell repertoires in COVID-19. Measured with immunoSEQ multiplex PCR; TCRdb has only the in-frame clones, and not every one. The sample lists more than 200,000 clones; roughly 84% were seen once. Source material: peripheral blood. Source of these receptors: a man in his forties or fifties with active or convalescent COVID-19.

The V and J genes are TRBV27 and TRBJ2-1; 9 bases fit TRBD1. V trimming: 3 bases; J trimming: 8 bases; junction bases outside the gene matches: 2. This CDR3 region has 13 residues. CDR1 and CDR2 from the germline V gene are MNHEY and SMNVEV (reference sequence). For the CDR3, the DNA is TGTGCCAGCAGTTTCGACAGGGGGGATGAGCAGTTCTTC. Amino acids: CASSFDRGDEQFF.

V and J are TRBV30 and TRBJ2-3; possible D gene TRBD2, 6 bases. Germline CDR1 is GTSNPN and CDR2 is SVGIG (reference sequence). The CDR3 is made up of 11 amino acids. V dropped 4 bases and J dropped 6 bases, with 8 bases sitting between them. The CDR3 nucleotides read TGTGCCTGGACCGGAGGGGATACGCAGTATTTT. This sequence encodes CAWTGGDTQYF.